The 2 T cell receptor beta chains presented below share a single source sample, sequenced in a study of Ad26.COV2.S vaccination and SARS-CoV-2 variants. The table came from immunoSEQ multiplex PCR; TCRdb's copy has only in-frame clones and leaves some out. This table has about 390,000 clones, about 85% appearing once. The treatment: some 20 received Ad26.COV2.S at low or high dose, single or two shots; 5 received placebo; per-sample allocation not given. Vaccine and placebo recipients were sampled on day 63 after the first injection. The material sequenced was peripheral blood, taken in a trial of Ad26.COV2.S vaccine versus placebo. Every receptor here comes from a person aged 18-60 years who received the Ad26.COV2.S COVID-19 vaccine or a placebo.

The genes are TRBV12-3 or TRBV12-4 and TRBJ2-5; D is ambiguous. The CDR3 loop spans 12 amino acids. V lost 2 bases and J lost 1, with 2 bases in between. In nucleotides, the CDR3 is TGTGCCAGCAGTTTATTCCAAGAGACCCAGTACTTC. Its translation is CASSLFQETQYF.

The chain combines TRBV5-8 with TRBJ2-5; TRBD2 aligns across 7 bases. Germline V gene sequence: CDR1 SGHTS, CDR2 YDEGEE. V dropped 2 bases and J dropped 5; count of bases not matched to a gene: 6. This CDR3 is 14 amino acids long. CDR3 in DNA: TGTGCCAGCAGCTTATCTCTAGCGGCGGAGACCCAGTACTTC. Translation: CASSLSLAAETQYF.